This entry features one T cell receptor (beta chain) sequence. Its antigen is as yet unknown. CDR3 length: 15 amino acids. The J segment lost 5 bases and the V segment lost 6 bases, leaving 13 bases of the junction unmatched. The germline CDR1 and CDR2 sequences are DFQATT and SNEGSKA (reference sequence). This sample is part of a study of blood T cells in healthy people across ages. Background on the study: Template-switching capture recovered about one barcoded beta molecule per two T cells. Findings of the study overall: Roughly linear declines in TCR beta diversity per million T cells occurred with age.

The use of a sample-barcoded 5' primer and a J-beta primer mix characterized a second PCR of about 6 to 12 cycles. Each CDR3 protein is one row after TCRdb ran MiXCR on the 5' RACE reads. This sample carries around 1,500,000 distinct CDR3 sequences, around 42% of them seen once, and the ten largest clones take 7% to 9.5%. The sequenced sample was blood. The receptor's source is a woman between 18 and 30 years old in good health. The chain couples TRBV20-1 to TRBJ1-5; TRBD1 matches at 7 bases. The chain's CDR3 is CSANNIRGEDQPQHF. In nucleotides, the CDR3 is TGCAGTGCCAATAACATCAGGGGGGAGGATCAGCCCCAGCATTTT.